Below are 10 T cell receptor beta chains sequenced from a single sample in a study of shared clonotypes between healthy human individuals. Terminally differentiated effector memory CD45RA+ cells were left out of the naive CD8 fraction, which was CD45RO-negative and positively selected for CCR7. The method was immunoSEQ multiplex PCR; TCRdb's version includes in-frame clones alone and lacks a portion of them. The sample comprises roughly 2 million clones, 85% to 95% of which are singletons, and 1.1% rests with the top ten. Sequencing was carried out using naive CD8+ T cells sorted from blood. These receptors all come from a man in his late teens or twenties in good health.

DNA of the CDR3: TGTGCCAGCAGCCCGGCCCCGTGGGGGGGCGATGGCTACACCTTC. Protein sequence: CASSPAPWGGDGYTF. The genes are TRBV7-9 and TRBJ1-2, with D perhaps TRBD1 (6 bases). The ends were cut back, 5 bases at V and 6 bases at J, with 19 bases in the middle. This CDR3 comprises 15 residues. Germline values: CDR1 SEHNR, CDR2 FQNEAQ (reference sequence).

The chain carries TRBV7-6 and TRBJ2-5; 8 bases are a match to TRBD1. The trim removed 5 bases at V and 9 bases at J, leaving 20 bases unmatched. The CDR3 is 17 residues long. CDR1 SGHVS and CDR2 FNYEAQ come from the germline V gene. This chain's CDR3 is CASSDIMGTGGREAQYF. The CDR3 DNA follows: TGTGCCAGCAGCGATATCATGGGGACAGGCGGTAGGGAGGCCCAGTACTTC.

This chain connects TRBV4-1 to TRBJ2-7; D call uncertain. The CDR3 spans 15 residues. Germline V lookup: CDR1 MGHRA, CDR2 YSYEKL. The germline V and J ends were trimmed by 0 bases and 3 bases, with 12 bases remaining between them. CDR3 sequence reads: CASSQEMGTGYEQYF. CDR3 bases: TGCGCCAGCAGCCAAGAAATGGGTACTGGCTACGAGCAGTACTTC.

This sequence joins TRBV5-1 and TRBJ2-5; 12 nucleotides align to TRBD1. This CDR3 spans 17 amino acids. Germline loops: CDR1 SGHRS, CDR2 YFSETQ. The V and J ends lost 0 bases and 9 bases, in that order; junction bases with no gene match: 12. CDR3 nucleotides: TGCGCCAGCAGCTTGGAAGGGACAGGGGGCGCCTCCCGGGCCCAGTACTTC. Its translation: CASSLEGTGGASRAQYF. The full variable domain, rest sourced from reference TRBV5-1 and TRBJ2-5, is KAGVTQTPRYLIKTRGQQVTLSCSPISGHRSVSWYQQTPGQGLQFLFEYFSETQRNKGNFPGRFSGRQFSNSRSEMNVSTLELGDSALYLCASSLEGTGGASRAQYFGPGTRLLVL.

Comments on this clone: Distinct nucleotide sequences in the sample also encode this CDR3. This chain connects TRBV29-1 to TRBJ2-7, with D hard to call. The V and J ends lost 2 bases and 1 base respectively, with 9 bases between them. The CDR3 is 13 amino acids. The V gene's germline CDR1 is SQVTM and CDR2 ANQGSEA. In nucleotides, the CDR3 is TGCAGCGTTGAATTGGGTAGTTCCTACGAGCAGTACTTC. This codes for CSVELGSSYEQYF.

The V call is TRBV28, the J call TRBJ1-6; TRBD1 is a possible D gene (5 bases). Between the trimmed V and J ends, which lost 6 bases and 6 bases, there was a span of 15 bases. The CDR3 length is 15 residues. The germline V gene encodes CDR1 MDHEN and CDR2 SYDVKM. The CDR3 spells CASSPRGSVNSPLHF. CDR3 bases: TGTGCCAGCAGCCCGCGGGGCTCGGTTAATTCACCCCTCCACTTT.

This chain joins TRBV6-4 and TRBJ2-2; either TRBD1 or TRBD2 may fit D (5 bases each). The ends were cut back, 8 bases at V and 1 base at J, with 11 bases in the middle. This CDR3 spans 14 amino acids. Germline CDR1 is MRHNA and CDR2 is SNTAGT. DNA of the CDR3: TGTGCCAGCCGGCAGGGAGTGAACACCGGGGAGCTGTTTTTT. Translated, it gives CASRQGVNTGELFF.

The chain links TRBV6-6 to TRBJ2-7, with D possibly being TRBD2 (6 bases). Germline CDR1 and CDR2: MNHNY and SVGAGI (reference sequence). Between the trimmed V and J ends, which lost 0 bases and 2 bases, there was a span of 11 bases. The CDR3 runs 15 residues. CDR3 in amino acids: CASSYSGGPAYEQYF. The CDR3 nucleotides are TGTGCCAGCAGTTACTCCGGGGGTCCCGCCTACGAGCAGTACTTC.

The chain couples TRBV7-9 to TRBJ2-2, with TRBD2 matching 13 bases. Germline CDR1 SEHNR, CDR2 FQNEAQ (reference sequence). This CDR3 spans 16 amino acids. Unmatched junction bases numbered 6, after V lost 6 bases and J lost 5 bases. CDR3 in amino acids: CASRYPTSGRTGELFF. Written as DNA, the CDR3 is TGTGCCAGCAGGTACCCGACTAGCGGGAGGACCGGGGAGCTGTTTTTT. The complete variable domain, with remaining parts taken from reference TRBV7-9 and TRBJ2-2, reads DTGVSQNPRHKITKRGQNVTFRCDPISEHNRLYWYRQTLGQGPEFLTYFQNEAQLEKSRLLSDRFSAERPKGSFSTLEIQRTEQGDSAMYLCASRYPTSGRTGELFFGEGSRLTVL.

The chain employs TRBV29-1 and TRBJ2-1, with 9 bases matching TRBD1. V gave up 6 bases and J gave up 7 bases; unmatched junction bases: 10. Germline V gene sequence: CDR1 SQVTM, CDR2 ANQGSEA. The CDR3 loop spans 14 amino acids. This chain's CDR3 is CSVAGQGGLNEQFF. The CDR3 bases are TGCAGCGTAGCGGGACAGGGAGGTTTAAATGAGCAGTTCTTC.